The rows below give T cell receptor beta chains drawn from one sample of a study of blood T cell repertoires in COVID-19. TCRdb's copy holds only in-frame clones and misses some; the assay was immunoSEQ multiplex PCR. The sample lists over 75,000 clones, roughly 80% seen once, with roughly 15% in the top ten. Sequencing was performed on peripheral blood. These receptors all stem from a human donor in a cohort sampled during active COVID-19. Both conserved end residues are part of each CDR3. A D gene is named only where the DNA matches it firmly. Some rows have no size entry. The others give once, few or many, or a class for an expanded clone.

j_call v_call d_call clone_size cdr3_aa cdr3_nt
TRBJ1-1 TRBV5-4 . . CASSLGANRAMNTEAFF TGTGCCAGCAGCTTGGGAGCTAACAGGGCCATGAACACTGAAGCTTTCTTT
TRBJ2-1 TRBV19 . few CASTDIPSYNEQFF TGTGCCAGTACTGACATACCCTCCTACAATGAGCAGTTCTTC
TRBJ2-7 TRBV5-1 TRBD1 . CASSLGQGNYEQYF TGCGCCAGCAGCTTAGGACAGGGTAACTACGAGCAGTACTTC
TRBJ2-1 TRBV19 TRBD1 . CASSRRDRPNNEQFF TGTGCCAGTAGTCGCCGGGACAGGCCAAACAATGAGCAGTTCTTC
TRBJ2-1 TRBV6-4 TRBD2 . CASSPSRTSSYNEQFF TGTGCCAGCAGCCCAAGTAGGACTAGCTCCTACAATGAGCAGTTCTTC
TRBJ1-2 TRBV12-3/TRBV12-4 . few CASSLSYGYTF TGTGCCAGCAGTTTGAGCTATGGCTACACCTTC
TRBJ2-1 TRBV6-2/TRBV6-3 TRBD2 . CASSSYSGGALNEQFF TGTGCCAGCAGTTCGTATAGCGGGGGGGCCTTGAATGAGCAGTTCTTC
TRBJ2-1 TRBV6-5 . . CASSYTQRDEQFF TGTGCCAGCAGTTACACCCAGAGGGATGAGCAGTTCTTC
TRBJ1-2 TRBV19 TRBD1 . CASSFHRTGANYGYTF TGTGCCAGTAGTTTCCATCGGACAGGAGCTAACTATGGCTACACCTTC
TRBJ1-5 TRBV12-3/TRBV12-4 . . CASSYSNQPQHF TGTGCCAGCAGCTATAGCAATCAGCCCCAGCATTTT
TRBJ2-1 TRBV28 TRBD2 . CASSSTSGGARNEQFF TGTGCCAGCAGTTCCACTAGCGGGGGGGCCAGGAATGAGCAGTTCTTC
TRBJ2-7 TRBV2 . few CASSALLGGVGEQYF TGTGCCAGCAGCGCCCTCTTGGGCGGGGTAGGCGAGCAGTACTTC
TRBJ2-3 TRBV30 . . CAWSVGTPLTDTQYF TGTGCCTGGAGTGTGGGGACTCCCCTCACAGATACGCAGTATTTT
TRBJ1-5 TRBV2 TRBD1 . CASSVTGVRNQPQHF TGTGCCAGCAGCGTAACAGGGGTACGCAATCAGCCCCAGCATTTT
TRBJ2-7 TRBV18 TRBD1 . CASSPRTGDYEQYF TGTGCCAGCTCACCACGGACAGGGGACTACGAGCAGTACTTC
TRBJ1-5 TRBV19 TRBD1 . CASSIWGQGNQPQHF TGTGCCAGTAGTATCTGGGGACAGGGGAATCAGCCCCAGCATTTT
TRBJ1-4 TRBV15 . . CATSRDQLEGGDEKLFF TGTGCCACCAGCAGAGATCAGTTGGAAGGGGGAGACGAAAAACTGTTTTTT
TRBJ1-2 TRBV28 . . CASNFGGVGGYTF TGTGCCAGCAACTTTGGGGGGGTGGGGGGCTACACCTTC
TRBJ2-3 TRBV7-2 . . CASSPKRADTQYF TGTGCCAGCAGCCCAAAGAGGGCAGATACGCAGTATTTT
TRBJ1-5 TRBV10-3 TRBD1 . CASKGQALGGNQPQHF TGTGCCAGCAAGGGACAGGCCTTGGGGGGCAATCAGCCCCAGCATTTT
TRBJ2-3 TRBV24-1 . . CATSDLHGSSTDTQYF TGTGCCACCAGTGATTTGCACGGGAGTAGCACAGATACGCAGTATTTT
TRBJ2-3 TRBV7-9 . . CASSWRTGSTDTQYF TGTGCCAGCAGCTGGCGGACTGGGAGCACAGATACGCAGTATTTT
TRBJ2-1 TRBV2 . few CASNRDSFGMGEQFF TGTGCCAGCAACCGGGACTCCTTCGGGATGGGCGAGCAGTTCTTC
TRBJ1-6 TRBV3-1/TRBV3-2 TRBD1 . CASSHGTGLSSYNSPLHF TGTGCCAGCAGCCATGGGACAGGGCTTAGCTCCTATAATTCACCCCTCCACTTT
TRBJ1-1 TRBV7-8 . . CASSQGRSTEAFF TGTGCCAGCAGCCAGGGGCGCAGCACTGAAGCTTTCTTT
TRBJ2-1 TRBV20-1 . . CSASRGGWGNEQFF TGCAGTGCTAGTCGCGGCGGGTGGGGCAATGAGCAGTTCTTC
TRBJ1-6 TRBV6-5 . . CASSYSISPQDSPLHF TGTGCCAGCAGTTACTCGATTTCTCCACAAGATTCACCCCTCCACTTT
TRBJ2-7 TRBV19 TRBD2 . CASSRFSGVGLAGTYEQYF TGTGCCAGTAGTCGTTTCTCCGGTGTGGGACTAGCGGGAACCTACGAGCAGTACTTC
TRBJ1-2 TRBV10-1 . few CASSAGHNYGYTF TGCGCCAGCAGCGCGGGGCATAACTATGGCTACACCTTC
TRBJ1-5 TRBV7-9 . . CASSPGDGGNQPQHF TGTGCCAGCAGCCCAGGGGATGGCGGCAATCAGCCCCAGCATTTT
TRBJ2-2 TRBV15 TRBD1 . CATSRDRDRATGELFF TGTGCCACCAGCAGAGATCGGGACAGGGCAACCGGGGAGCTGTTTTTT
TRBJ1-5 TRBV5-8 TRBD1 . CASSLGSRGYQPQHF TGTGCCAGCAGCTTGGGGTCCAGGGGGTATCAGCCCCAGCATTTT
TRBJ1-1 TRBV18 TRBD1 . CASSPDRGKTEAFF TGTGCCAGCTCACCGGACAGGGGAAAAACTGAAGCTTTCTTT
TRBJ1-6 TRBV7-9 TRBD1 . CASSPWTGGSPLHF TGTGCCAGCAGCCCGTGGACAGGTGGTTCACCCCTCCACTTT
TRBJ2-7 TRBV6-6 . . CASSSTGSPYEQYF TGTGCCAGCAGTTCGACAGGAAGCCCTTACGAGCAGTACTTC
TRBJ2-1 TRBV7-2 TRBD2 . CASSLVAGGGARDEQFF TGTGCCAGCAGCTTGGTGGCGGGCGGGGGGGCCAGAGATGAGCAGTTCTTC
TRBJ2-4 TRBV19 TRBD2 . CASSSTREGNVAKNIQYF TGTGCCAGTAGTTCGACTAGGGAGGGGAATGTAGCCAAAAACATTCAGTACTTC
TRBJ2-5 TRBV28 . . CASSPTDGGRLGTQYF TGTGCCAGCAGTCCCACCGACGGGGGGCGGTTGGGGACCCAGTACTTC
TRBJ2-1 TRBV2 TRBD1 . CASSQQGVNEQFF TGTGCCAGCAGTCAACAGGGGGTGAATGAGCAGTTCTTC
TRBJ1-2 TRBV6-5 . . CASSYPGYGYTF TGTGCCAGCAGTTACCCAGGCTATGGCTACACCTTC
TRBJ1-5 TRBV10-2 . few CASSREGAGNQPQHF TGCGCCAGCAGCCGAGAAGGGGCGGGCAATCAGCCCCAGCATTTT
TRBJ1-5 TRBV4-1 . . CASSQEVSGGYQPQHF TGCGCCAGCAGCCAAGAAGTATCGGGGGGTTATCAGCCCCAGCATTTT
TRBJ1-5 TRBV18 TRBD1 . CASSPNRGLHQPQHF TGTGCCAGCTCACCGAACAGGGGGCTGCATCAGCCCCAGCATTTT
TRBJ2-7 TRBV28 TRBD2 . CASSLERGTAYEQYF TGTGCCAGCAGTTTAGAGCGGGGGACCGCCTACGAGCAGTACTTC
TRBJ1-5 TRBV20-1 . few CSASIRQVTNQPQHF TGCAGTGCTAGTATACGACAGGTGACGAATCAGCCCCAGCATTTT
TRBJ2-3 TRBV24-1 TRBD2 . CATAGGTDTQYF TGTGCCACCGCGGGGGGCACAGATACGCAGTATTTT
TRBJ2-6 TRBV19 . . CASSTGYLLSGANVLTF TGTGCCAGTAGTACAGGGTACCTCCTCTCTGGGGCCAACGTCCTGACTTTC
TRBJ1-1 TRBV14 TRBD1 . CASRSTGTGLNTEAFF TGTGCCAGCAGATCAACCGGGACAGGGTTGAACACTGAAGCTTTCTTT
TRBJ1-2 TRBV7-9 . . CASSLGSSSLYGYTF TGTGCCAGCAGCTTAGGGAGCAGTTCCCTCTATGGCTACACCTTC
TRBJ1-6 TRBV2 . . CASSSESSYNSPLHF TGTGCCAGCAGCTCGGAGAGCTCCTATAATTCACCCCTCCACTTT
TRBJ2-7 TRBV18 TRBD1 . CASSSWTGGNYEQYF TGTGCCAGCTCATCGTGGACAGGGGGAAACTACGAGCAGTACTTC
TRBJ1-1 TRBV11-2 TRBD1 once CASSLRQGPEAFF TGTGCCAGCAGCTTACGACAGGGCCCTGAAGCTTTCTTT
TRBJ2-2 TRBV5-1 . once CASSLSTGPNTGELFF TGCGCCAGCAGCTTGTCAACAGGGCCCAACACCGGGGAGCTGTTTTTT
TRBJ2-2 TRBV7-2 . . CASSSIIGELFF TGTGCCAGCAGCTCCATCATCGGGGAGCTGTTTTTT